Listed below are T cell receptor beta chains from one sample, sequenced in a study of T cell responses to AZD1222 COVID-19 vaccine. Assay: immunoSEQ multiplex PCR; the TCRdb copy retains only in-frame clones and omits some. The profile shows about 110,000 clones, about 85% of them singletons. The input for sequencing was peripheral blood, taken on day 0 of AZD1222 vaccination. The receptors here all came from an adult in good health. The CDR3 runs from the conserved cysteine through the conserved F or W. A D gene is named only where the DNA matches it firmly. Clone sizes are given selectively: once, few, many, or a class where the clone is expanded.

V gene: TRBV12-5
D gene: .
J gene: TRBJ1-5
clone size: .
CDR3 DNA: TGTGCTAGTGGTTTTGGTGGCAATCAGCCCCAGCATTTT
CDR3 protein: CASGFGGNQPQHF

V gene: TRBV30
D gene: .
J gene: TRBJ1-2
clone size: .
CDR3 DNA: TGTGCCTGGAGTGGCCGAACAACTACTAACTATGGCTACACCTTC
CDR3 protein: CAWSGRTTTNYGYTF

V gene: TRBV4-1
D gene: .
J gene: TRBJ2-3
clone size: .
CDR3 DNA: TGCGCCAGCAGCCAAGTTGGGCTAGGCACGCAGTATTTT
CDR3 protein: CASSQVGLGTQYF

V gene: TRBV7-6
D gene: .
J gene: TRBJ1-1
clone size: .
CDR3 DNA: TGTGCCAGCAGCTTAGAGTTGGGGTTCCTGAACACTGAAGCTTTCTTT
CDR3 protein: CASSLELGFLNTEAFF

V gene: TRBV11-3
D gene: TRBD1
J gene: TRBJ1-1
clone size: .
CDR3 DNA: TGTGCCAGCAGCTTGGATGGGACAGGCACTGAAGCTTTCTTT
CDR3 protein: CASSLDGTGTEAFF

V gene: TRBV5-4
D gene: TRBD1
J gene: TRBJ1-1
clone size: .
CDR3 DNA: TGTGCCAGCAGCCCCCGGACAGGAGGGGACACTGAAGCTTTCTTT
CDR3 protein: CASSPRTGGDTEAFF

V gene: TRBV7-9
D gene: TRBD1
J gene: TRBJ1-1
clone size: once
CDR3 DNA: TGTGCCAGCAGCTTACGGGGGGGACAGGTCTTCACTGAAGCTTTCTTT
CDR3 protein: CASSLRGGQVFTEAFF

V gene: TRBV19
D gene: .
J gene: TRBJ2-1
clone size: .
CDR3 DNA: TGTGCCAGTGGGAGCGCGTACAATGAGCAGTTCTTC
CDR3 protein: CASGSAYNEQFF

V gene: TRBV24-1
D gene: TRBD2
J gene: TRBJ2-3
clone size: once
CDR3 DNA: TGTGCCACCCGCAGCGGGAGGGCAGATACGCAGTATTTT
CDR3 protein: CATRSGRADTQYF

V gene: TRBV6-5
D gene: .
J gene: TRBJ1-1
clone size: .
CDR3 DNA: TGTGCCAGCCGACGAATCATGAACACTGAAGCTTTCTTT
CDR3 protein: CASRRIMNTEAFF

V gene: TRBV29-1
D gene: .
J gene: TRBJ1-4
clone size: .
CDR3 DNA: TGCAGCGTTGGCCCGGACAGTAATGAAAAACTGTTTTTT
CDR3 protein: CSVGPDSNEKLFF

V gene: TRBV6-5
D gene: .
J gene: TRBJ2-2
clone size: .
CDR3 DNA: TGTGCCAGCAGGGCAGGGTCCTTTAACACCGGGGAGCTGTTTTTT
CDR3 protein: CASRAGSFNTGELFF

V gene: TRBV9
D gene: TRBD1
J gene: TRBJ1-3
clone size: .
CDR3 DNA: TGTGCCAGCAGCGTCAAGGCCCAGGGGGCGGGAGGAAACACCATATATTTT
CDR3 protein: CASSVKAQGAGGNTIYF

V gene: TRBV7-9
D gene: .
J gene: TRBJ1-2
clone size: .
CDR3 DNA: TGTGCCAGCAGCCCCCTCCATGGCTACACCTTC
CDR3 protein: CASSPLHGYTF

V gene: TRBV11-1
D gene: TRBD1
J gene: TRBJ2-2
clone size: .
CDR3 DNA: TGTGCCAGCAGACCAGGGGGCAACGCGGTCGGGGAGCTGTTTTTT
CDR3 protein: CASRPGGNAVGELFF

V gene: TRBV19
D gene: TRBD2
J gene: TRBJ2-3
clone size: .
CDR3 DNA: TGTGCCAGCACCAAGGGGTCTAGCGGAGCCCCAGATACGCAGTATTTT
CDR3 protein: CASTKGSSGAPDTQYF

V gene: TRBV7-9
D gene: .
J gene: TRBJ1-4
clone size: .
CDR3 DNA: TGTGCCAGCAGCTTACGGTACCAGCCTAATGAAAAACTGTTTTTT
CDR3 protein: CASSLRYQPNEKLFF

V gene: TRBV19
D gene: .
J gene: TRBJ1-6
clone size: .
CDR3 DNA: TGTGCCAGTAGTCATCCTAACGTTTCACCCCTCCACTTT
CDR3 protein: CASSHPNVSPLHF

V gene: TRBV6-6
D gene: .
J gene: TRBJ2-1
clone size: .
CDR3 DNA: TGTGCCAGCAGTCTACAGATGCAAGGGCAGTTCTTC
CDR3 protein: CASSLQMQGQFF

V gene: TRBV5-6
D gene: TRBD2
J gene: TRBJ2-7
clone size: .
CDR3 DNA: TGTGCCAGCAGCTTGGCCTTCCACAGCGGGAGCTACGAGCAGTACTTC
CDR3 protein: CASSLAFHSGSYEQYF

V gene: TRBV6-5
D gene: .
J gene: TRBJ2-7
clone size: .
CDR3 DNA: TGTGCCAGCAGTACAGGGACACCGGTCTACGAGCAGTACTTC
CDR3 protein: CASSTGTPVYEQYF

V gene: TRBV13
D gene: .
J gene: TRBJ1-2
clone size: .
CDR3 DNA: TGTGCCAGCAGCGAATCCGGGAGTCCGTTTAACTATGGCTACACCTTC
CDR3 protein: CASSESGSPFNYGYTF

V gene: TRBV19
D gene: TRBD2
J gene: TRBJ2-3
clone size: .
CDR3 DNA: TGTGCCAGTAGTATCCTCCCGGGACTAGCGGGAGAGACAGATACGCAGTATTTT
CDR3 protein: CASSILPGLAGETDTQYF

V gene: TRBV19
D gene: TRBD1
J gene: TRBJ1-2
clone size: .
CDR3 DNA: TGTGCCAGTAGCACTGACAGACAGGGGGGGCTTTATGGCTACACCTTC
CDR3 protein: CASSTDRQGGLYGYTF

V gene: TRBV18
D gene: TRBD1
J gene: TRBJ1-5
clone size: .
CDR3 DNA: TGTGCCAGCTCGCTCCGACAGGGCTCGTTGGACAATCAGCCCCAGCATTTT
CDR3 protein: CASSLRQGSLDNQPQHF

V gene: TRBV5-6
D gene: .
J gene: TRBJ1-6
clone size: .
CDR3 DNA: TGTGCCAGCAGCCCAGAATCCAGGAGAAATTCACCCCTCCACTTT
CDR3 protein: CASSPESRRNSPLHF

V gene: TRBV19
D gene: TRBD2
J gene: TRBJ2-1
clone size: .
CDR3 DNA: TGTGCCAGTAGTCCCGGTTGGGGCGGGAGGGCCAATGAGCAGTTCTTC
CDR3 protein: CASSPGWGGRANEQFF

V gene: TRBV2
D gene: .
J gene: TRBJ1-5
clone size: .
CDR3 DNA: TGTGCCAGCAGCCCGGACGGGGAAGATCAGCCCCAGCATTTT
CDR3 protein: CASSPDGEDQPQHF

V gene: TRBV13
D gene: .
J gene: TRBJ2-1
clone size: .
CDR3 DNA: TGTGCCAGCTGTCGTGGATTTCTTAATGAGCAGTTCTTC
CDR3 protein: CASCRGFLNEQFF

V gene: TRBV5-1
D gene: .
J gene: TRBJ2-3
clone size: .
CDR3 DNA: TGCGCCAGCAGCTGGCGGGATCCCACAGATACGCAGTATTTT
CDR3 protein: CASSWRDPTDTQYF

V gene: TRBV28
D gene: TRBD1
J gene: TRBJ2-7
clone size: .
CDR3 DNA: TGTGCCAGCAGTCCAGGGGGCGCCTACGAGCAGTACTTC
CDR3 protein: CASSPGGAYEQYF

V gene: TRBV5-1
D gene: TRBD1
J gene: TRBJ2-7
clone size: .
CDR3 DNA: TGCGCCAGCAGCTTGGAGACAGGGGGTTACGAGCAGTACTTC
CDR3 protein: CASSLETGGYEQYF

V gene: TRBV7-9
D gene: .
J gene: TRBJ2-1
clone size: .
CDR3 DNA: TGTGCCAGCAGCTTAGATTCGGCCAGAGACAATGAGCAGTTCTTC
CDR3 protein: CASSLDSARDNEQFF

V gene: TRBV27
D gene: .
J gene: TRBJ2-1
clone size: once
CDR3 DNA: TGTGCCAGCAGTTTAGGACAGACCTACAATGAGCAGTTCTTC
CDR3 protein: CASSLGQTYNEQFF

V gene: TRBV5-1
D gene: TRBD2
J gene: TRBJ2-1
clone size: .
CDR3 DNA: TGCGCCAGCCGCACCTCCCTTAGCGGGAGCTCCTACAATGAGCAGTTCTTC
CDR3 protein: CASRTSLSGSSYNEQFF

V gene: TRBV29-1
D gene: .
J gene: TRBJ2-7
clone size: once
CDR3 DNA: TGCAGCGCATGGGGGGGCGGGACAGGAGCCTCCTACGAGCAGTACTTC
CDR3 protein: CSAWGGGTGASYEQYF

V gene: TRBV11-2
D gene: .
J gene: TRBJ1-1
clone size: .
CDR3 DNA: TGTGCCAGCAGCGTAGACCCCGCTGGGAGCCCACGGGCTGAAGCTTTCTTT
CDR3 protein: CASSVDPAGSPRAEAFF

V gene: TRBV6-5
D gene: .
J gene: TRBJ1-4
clone size: once
CDR3 DNA: TGTGCCAGCAGTTTAAGTGGTAATAATGAAAAACTGTTTTTT
CDR3 protein: CASSLSGNNEKLFF

V gene: TRBV10-3
D gene: TRBD1
J gene: TRBJ1-2
clone size: .
CDR3 DNA: TGTGCCACCTGGTTGGGACAGGGGGCCCCACCTTCCTATGGCTACACCTTC
CDR3 protein: CATWLGQGAPPSYGYTF

V gene: TRBV27
D gene: .
J gene: TRBJ1-5
clone size: .
CDR3 DNA: TGTGCCAGCAGGCGGGCAGGGGGCAATCAGCCCCAGCATTTT
CDR3 protein: CASRRAGGNQPQHF

V gene: TRBV6-6
D gene: TRBD1
J gene: TRBJ1-5
clone size: .
CDR3 DNA: TGTGCCCACGGGACAGGGAATCAGCCCCAGCATTTT
CDR3 protein: CAHGTGNQPQHF

V gene: TRBV2
D gene: .
J gene: TRBJ2-5
clone size: .
CDR3 DNA: TGTGCCAGCACCCTCGACAGGTCACAAGAGACCCAGTACTTC
CDR3 protein: CASTLDRSQETQYF

V gene: TRBV10-3
D gene: .
J gene: TRBJ1-3
clone size: .
CDR3 DNA: TGTGCCTCGGAGGGGGGAAACACCATATATTTT
CDR3 protein: CASEGGNTIYF

V gene: TRBV7-9
D gene: .
J gene: TRBJ2-1
clone size: .
CDR3 DNA: TGTGCCAGCAGCTTAGAAGATTTACGGGTAAATGAGCAGTTCTTC
CDR3 protein: CASSLEDLRVNEQFF

V gene: TRBV19
D gene: .
J gene: TRBJ1-2
clone size: few
CDR3 DNA: TGTGCCAGTAGTATAGACTTCCAGGGTTGGAGTGAAGGCTACACCTTC
CDR3 protein: CASSIDFQGWSEGYTF

V gene: TRBV19
D gene: .
J gene: TRBJ1-4
clone size: .
CDR3 DNA: TGTGCCAGTAGTATGAACAACCGGCGTGAAAAACTGTTTTTT
CDR3 protein: CASSMNNRREKLFF

V gene: TRBV7-6
D gene: .
J gene: TRBJ1-1
clone size: .
CDR3 DNA: TGTGCCAGCAGCGACACAACAGGTGGGGACACTGAAGCTTTCTTT
CDR3 protein: CASSDTTGGDTEAFF

V gene: TRBV6-5
D gene: .
J gene: TRBJ1-5
clone size: .
CDR3 DNA: TGTGCCACCGTGGACATTTATCAGCCCCAGCATTTT
CDR3 protein: CATVDIYQPQHF

V gene: TRBV6-2/TRBV6-3
D gene: .
J gene: TRBJ2-1
clone size: .
CDR3 DNA: TGTGCCAGCAGTTACGGCTACAATGAGCAGTTCTTC
CDR3 protein: CASSYGYNEQFF

V gene: TRBV11-2
D gene: .
J gene: TRBJ2-1
clone size: once
CDR3 DNA: TGTGCCAGCAGCCCCGGGATCCCTCCCAATGAGCAGTTCTTC
CDR3 protein: CASSPGIPPNEQFF

V gene: TRBV2
D gene: .
J gene: TRBJ2-2
clone size: .
CDR3 DNA: TGTGCCAGCAGTGAAGATAGGGAAACCGGGGAGCTGTTTTTT
CDR3 protein: CASSEDRETGELFF